These 14 T cell receptor beta chains share one sample of origin, sequenced in a study of follicular helper T cells after annual influenza vaccination. Repertoires were generated with immunoSEQ multiplex PCR, while TCRdb's copy carries only in-frame clones and drops some. Among 13,000 to 15,000 clones listed, roughly four fifths were seen once. The time point: 2014-2015 season, pre-vaccination. The material sequenced was CXCR5- memory CD4+ T cells sorted from blood, taken on the day of influenza vaccination. The origin of the receptors is an adult who received the influenza vaccine.

Only one count was recorded for this clone. The genes are TRBV9 and TRBJ2-3; D uncertain. The CDR3 spans 15 residues. Germline V gene data show CDR1 as SGDLS and CDR2 as YYNGEE. Trimming pared 2 bases from V and 0 bases from J, leaving 10 bases between. The CDR3 nucleotides are TGTGCCAGCAGCGTCAGCACGTCTAGCACAGATACGCAGTATTTT. It yields the protein CASSVSTSSTDTQYF. The full variable domain, rest sourced from reference TRBV9 and TRBJ2-3, is DSGVTQTPKHLITATGQRVTLRCSPRSGDLSVYWYQQSLDQGLQFLIQYYNGEERAKGNILERFSAQQFPDLHSELNLSSLELGDSALYFCASSVSTSSTDTQYFGPGTRLTVL.

J is TRBJ2-2 and V is TRBV7-9; possible D gene TRBD2, 6 bases. Trimming shortened V by 3 bases and J by 2 bases, and 19 bases separated the two germline ends. The V gene's germline CDR1 is SEHNR and CDR2 FQNEAQ (reference sequence). The CDR3 totals 18 residues. This CDR3 is CASSLVRGMIGNTGELFF. The CDR3 DNA sequence: TGTGCCAGCAGCTTGGTGCGGGGTATGATTGGAAACACCGGGGAGCTGTTTTTT.

The chain is built from TRBV7-2 and TRBJ1-4, with D unclear. Per germline, CDR1 SGHTA and CDR2 FQGNSA. The CDR3 spans 15 residues. Trimming took off 2 bases at V and 0 bases at J, with 7 bases between the two ends. CDR3 region: CASSLYGTTNEKLFF. As DNA, the CDR3 is TGTGCCAGCAGCTTATATGGCACAACTAATGAAAAACTGTTTTTT. The variable domain in full, with the rest retrieved from reference TRBV7-2 and TRBJ1-4, is GAGVSQSPSNKVTEKGKDVELRCDPISGHTALYWYRQSLGQGLEFLIYFQGNSAPDKSGLPSDRFSAERTGGSVSTLTIQRTQQEDSAVYLCASSLYGTTNEKLFFGSGTQLSVL.

This rearrangement joins TRBV15 to TRBJ2-3; D is undetermined. V lost 5 bases and J 3 bases, leaving 9 bases between the germline ends. CDR1 is LNHNV, CDR2 YYDKDF, per germline (reference sequence). This CDR3 contains 13 residues. The CDR3: CATSQPSTDTQYF. The CDR3 nucleotides are TGTGCCACCAGCCAACCTAGTACAGATACGCAGTATTTT.

V gene TRBV19 combines with J gene TRBJ1-1; no clear D gene. Trimming stripped 7 bases from V and 4 bases from J, with 13 bases between. This CDR3 has 13 residues. Germline CDR1 reads LNHDA; CDR2 reads SQIVND (reference sequence). The CDR3 region is CASITLGGTEAFF. The DNA of the CDR3 is TGTGCCAGTATCACCCTCGGCGGCACTGAAGCTTTCTTT.

CDR3 DNA sequence: TGCGCCAGCAGCTTGGGGGACAGAGCCTACGAGCAGTACTTC. Residues: CASSLGDRAYEQYF. The gene calls are TRBV5-1 and TRBJ2-7; TRBD1 agrees at 7 bases. Trimming cost V 0 bases and J 2 bases; bases outside gene matches: 2. The V gene's germline CDR1 is SGHRS and CDR2 YFSETQ. The CDR3 runs to 14 residues.

This clone was counted between two and nine times. V usage is TRBV5-1 and J usage is TRBJ2-5; 14 bases map to TRBD2. V lost 4 bases, J lost 5 bases, and 7 bases stayed unmatched. This CDR3 is 16 amino acids long. CDR1 and CDR2 (germline): SGHRS, YFSETQ. CDR3 loop: CASSIGTSGGRETQYF. Here the CDR3 DNA reads TGCGCCAGCAGCATCGGGACTAGCGGGGGACGCGAGACCCAGTACTTC.

The J gene is TRBJ1-2, the V gene TRBV2; tentative D call: TRBD1 (5 bases). The length of the CDR3 is 14 residues. CDR1 is SNHLY and CDR2 is FYNNEI in the germline V gene. V lost 7 bases and J lost 1, with 13 bases in between. This CDR3 reads CASTTETDNYGYTF. CDR3 sequence (DNA): TGTGCCAGCACTACGGAGACAGATAACTATGGCTACACCTTC.

The rearrangement joins TRBV6-1 to TRBJ2-5; D not certain. Germline-derived CDR1 and CDR2 are MNHNS and SASEGT. V lost 1 base and J 0 bases, leaving 3 bases between the germline ends. The CDR3 runs 13 residues. This CDR3 is CASSEGNQETQYF. The CDR3 DNA follows: TGTGCCAGCAGTGAAGGGAACCAAGAGACCCAGTACTTC.

This clone was seen a few times. The V and J genes are TRBV27 and TRBJ1-6; TRBD1 aligns across 10 bases. CDR3 size: 16 residues. Looked up from germline, CDR1 is MNHEY and CDR2 is SMNVEV (reference sequence). The V segment lost 0 bases and the J segment 10 bases; nucleotides outside the gene matches: 6. CDR3 protein: CASSLSRTGGFSPLHF. The CDR3 nucleotides are TGTGCCAGCAGTTTATCCCGGACAGGGGGTTTCTCACCCCTCCACTTT.

This sequence joins TRBV6-6 and TRBJ2-1; 8 bases are a match to TRBD1. CDR1 is MNHNY, CDR2 SVGAGI, per germline (reference sequence). Losses at the gene ends were 6 bases for V and 8 bases for J; bases not matched to a gene: 9. The CDR3 covers 14 residues. The CDR3 nucleotides read TGTGCCAGCAGAAGGACAGGGACCACCGATGAGCAGTTCTTC. Residues: CASRRTGTTDEQFF.

V and J are TRBV5-6 and TRBJ2-3; a weak D match, TRBD1 (6 bases). In germline, CDR1 is SGHDT, CDR2 YYEEEE. With 0 bases removed from V and 6 bases from J, the gap between germline ends came to 14 bases. This CDR3 has 15 amino acids. For the CDR3, the DNA is TGTGCCAGCAGCTTGGACTACAGGGATTATGATACGCAGTATTTT. Translating it yields CASSLDYRDYDTQYF. Variable domain in full (rest from reference TRBV5-6 and TRBJ2-3): DAGVTQSPTHLIKTRGQQVTLRCSPKSGHDTVSWYQQALGQGPQFIFQYYEEEERQRGNFPDRFSGHQFPNYSSELNVNALLLGDSALYLCASSLDYRDYDTQYFGPGTRLTVL.

This chain links TRBV18 with TRBJ1-1, with D tentatively TRBD1 (6 bases). V was clipped by 0 bases and J by 6 bases, with 11 bases between them. The CDR3 runs to 14 residues. Germline values: CDR1 KGHSH, CDR2 LQKENI. Written as DNA, the CDR3 is TGTGCCAGCTCACCACCTCAGGGGTGGGCTGAAGCTTTCTTT. It encodes CASSPPQGWAEAFF.

This chain uses TRBV9 with TRBJ2-3; D not certain. Germline assignment: CDR1 SGDLS and CDR2 YYNGEE. This CDR3 has 15 amino acids. Trimming shortened V by 0 bases and J by 3 bases, and 11 bases separated the two germline ends. CDR3 residues: CASSVVGAGTDTQYF. CDR3 sequence (DNA): TGTGCCAGCAGCGTAGTTGGTGCTGGTACAGATACGCAGTATTTT.